The clone carrying this T cell receptor beta chain was seen a handful of times. Its antigen remains unknown. TCRdb redid the calling of the 5' RACE reads with MiXCR, one entry per CDR3 protein. The table has under 900,000 distinct CDR3 sequences, roughly 12% seen once. The source of the sample is a study of identical twins. Regarding the study as a whole: The presence of invariant MAIT and iNKT cells could partly confound analyses of zero-insertion sequences.

Trimming removed 5 bases from V and 5 bases from J; junction bases left unmatched: 8. The CDR3 consists of 14 residues. Germline V gene data show CDR1 as DFQATT and CDR2 as SNEGSKA (reference sequence). This same sample was also part of a study on yellow fever vaccine responses in identical twins. That work states: Twins' vaccine T cell response reportedly seemed partly convergent, partly personalized.

J is TRBJ1-4 and V is TRBV20-1; 7 bases line up with TRBD1. The sample consisted of PBMCs. The clonotype originates from a woman aged 18 to 35 in good health. CDR3 nucleotide sequence: TGCAGTGCTGTAACCGGGACAGTAAATGAAAAACTGTTTTTT. Protein sequence: CSAVTGTVNEKLFF.